This is a list of T cell receptor beta chains from one sample in a study of cytomegalovirus exposure and HLA in healthy donors. Using immunoSEQ multiplex PCR, the repertoire was profiled, and TCRdb retains in-frame clones only, with some absent. This table holds around 160,000 clones, 70% to 85% found once. The specimen sequenced was PBMCs. These receptors originate from a man in his forties or fifties in good health and CMV-seropositive. CDR3s include the opening cysteine and the closing phenylalanine or tryptophan. The D gene is left open where the match is weak. Part of the rows lack a size; the others show once, few, many or a class for expanded clones.

V	D	size	J	CDR3	DNA
TRBV5-5	NA	NA	TRBJ1-1	CASSLAPVHTLRDTEAFF	TGTGCCAGCAGCTTGGCCCCAGTTCACACTCTTCGGGACACTGAAGCTTTCTTT
TRBV7-2	TRBD1	NA	TRBJ1-5	CASSLRQGSQPQHF	TGTGCCAGCAGCTTAAGACAGGGAAGTCAGCCCCAGCATTTT
TRBV4-3	TRBD2	NA	TRBJ2-7	CASSQDGGLAGEYEQYF	TGCGCCAGCAGCCAAGATGGGGGACTAGCGGGGGAGTACGAGCAGTACTTC
TRBV7-9	TRBD1	NA	TRBJ1-5	CASSLAGTAYSNQPQHF	TGTGCCAGCAGCTTAGCCGGGACAGCTTATAGCAATCAGCCCCAGCATTTT
TRBV27	TRBD1	few	TRBJ2-3	CASSGDRGTDTQYF	TGTGCCAGCAGTGGGGACAGGGGTACAGATACGCAGTATTTT
TRBV5-1	NA	NA	TRBJ2-5	CASSLRGQETQYF	TGCGCCAGCAGCTTGAGGGGGCAAGAGACCCAGTACTTC
TRBV7-8	TRBD1	NA	TRBJ1-4	CASSERTGINEKLFF	TGTGCCAGCAGCGAGCGGACAGGGATTAATGAAAAACTGTTTTTT
TRBV7-8	TRBD1	NA	TRBJ1-2	CASSFEGVGTGFSKGYTF	TGTGCCAGCAGCTTCGAAGGGGTCGGGACAGGGTTTTCCAAAGGCTACACCTTC
TRBV27	TRBD1	NA	TRBJ1-6	CASNTGASYNSPLHF	TGTGCCAGCAATACAGGGGCCTCCTATAATTCACCCCTCCACTTT
TRBV10-1	NA	NA	TRBJ2-2	CATREGIGTGELFF	TGCGCCACTCGGGAAGGAATCGGCACCGGGGAGCTGTTTTTT
TRBV6-5	TRBD2	NA	TRBJ2-1	CASSYAGVSYNEQFF	TGTGCCAGCAGTTACGCGGGGGTCTCCTACAATGAGCAGTTCTTC
TRBV6-5	NA	NA	TRBJ2-5	CASSYPGQQETQYF	TGTGCCAGCAGTTATCCTGGACAGCAAGAGACCCAGTACTTC
TRBV11-2	NA	NA	TRBJ2-7	CASSFGARQEQYF	TGTGCCAGCAGCTTTGGGGCCCGACAGGAGCAGTACTTC
TRBV10-3	TRBD2	NA	TRBJ2-3	CAITDPGLGTQYF	TGTGCCATCACCGATCCGGGACTAGGGACGCAGTATTTT
TRBV30	NA	NA	TRBJ1-5	CAWGQSRYQPQHF	TGTGCCTGGGGACAGTCCCGCTACCAGCCCCAGCATTTT
TRBV7-9	TRBD2	NA	TRBJ2-5	CASSLGTSGGRETQYF	TGTGCCAGCAGCTTAGGGACTAGCGGGGGGCGAGAGACCCAGTACTTC
TRBV5-1	TRBD1	once	TRBJ1-1	CASSIGQAYTEAFF	TGCGCCAGCAGCATTGGACAGGCTTACACTGAAGCTTTCTTT
TRBV4-3	NA	NA	TRBJ2-3	CASSFDRTSTDTQYF	TGCGCCAGCAGCTTCGACAGGACGAGCACAGATACGCAGTATTTT
TRBV16	NA	NA	TRBJ2-7	CASSQWTDEQYF	TGTGCCAGCAGCCAATGGACAGACGAGCAGTACTTC
TRBV10-2	NA	few	TRBJ1-2	CASSERRGYTF	TGCGCCAGCAGTGAGAGGAGAGGCTACACCTTC
TRBV4-3	TRBD2	NA	TRBJ2-3	CASSQTTSAADTQYF	TGCGCCAGCAGCCAAACGACTAGCGCCGCAGATACGCAGTATTTT
TRBV4-3	NA	NA	TRBJ2-1	CASSLEVRVEQFF	TGCGCCAGCAGCCTAGAGGTCCGGGTTGAGCAGTTCTTC
TRBV28	TRBD2	NA	TRBJ2-2	CASRITSGATGELFF	TGTGCCAGCAGGATAACTAGCGGGGCTACCGGGGAGCTGTTTTTT
TRBV2	NA	NA	TRBJ1-2	CASNTDSYYGYTF	TGTGCCAGCAACACGGACAGCTACTATGGCTACACCTTC
TRBV10-3	TRBD1	NA	TRBJ2-2	CAISPGQGGTGELFF	TGTGCCATCAGCCCTGGACAGGGGGGTACCGGGGAGCTGTTTTTT
TRBV7-9	TRBD2	NA	TRBJ2-1	CASSLGTSGGYGEQFF	TGTGCCAGCAGCTTAGGGACTAGCGGGGGGTACGGTGAGCAGTTCTTC
TRBV5-6	TRBD2	NA	TRBJ2-5	CASSLVPSGGQETQYF	TGTGCCAGCAGCTTGGTTCCTAGCGGGGGCCAAGAGACCCAGTACTTC